This entry features one T cell receptor (beta chain) sequence. Participants were placed into cohorts based on the clinical history they reported. The sample belongs to a study of blood T cell repertoires in COVID-19. Whole-study context: From T cells, B-cell-depleted T cells, or PBMCs came the material, which was cDNA or gDNA.

Sequenced by immunoSEQ multiplex PCR; TCRdb stores in-frame clones only, minus some. The sample has about 250,000 clones; roughly 90% are singletons. The CDR3 loop spans 15 amino acids. V lost 4 bases to trimming and J lost 0 bases, with 10 bases between them. The germline V gene has CDR1 SGHRS and CDR2 YFSETQ. The TCR comes from a woman aged 25 to 45 with acute COVID-19. The rearrangement uses TRBV5-1 and TRBJ2-2; D possibly corresponds to TRBD2 (5 bases). Sequenced sample: PBMCs or T cells enriched from blood (not recorded which). Here the CDR3 DNA reads TGCGCCAGCAGCAGGACGGGGACGAACACCGGGGAGCTGTTTTTT. As protein: CASSRTGTNTGELFF.